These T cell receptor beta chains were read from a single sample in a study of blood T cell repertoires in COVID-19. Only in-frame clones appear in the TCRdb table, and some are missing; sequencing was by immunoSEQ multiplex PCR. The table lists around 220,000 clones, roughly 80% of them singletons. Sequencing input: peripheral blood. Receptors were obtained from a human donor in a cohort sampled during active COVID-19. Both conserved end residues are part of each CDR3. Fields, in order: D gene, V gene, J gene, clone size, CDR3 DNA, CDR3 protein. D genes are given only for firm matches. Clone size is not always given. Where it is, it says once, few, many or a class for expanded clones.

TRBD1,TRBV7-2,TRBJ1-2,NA,TGTGCCAGCAGCGCAGAACCGGGACAGGGAAGGAATGGCTACACCTTC,CASSAEPGQGRNGYTF
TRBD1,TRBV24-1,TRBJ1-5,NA,TGTGCCACCAGTGACCCGGGACAGGGTGGGAATCAGCCCCAGCATTTT,CATSDPGQGGNQPQHF
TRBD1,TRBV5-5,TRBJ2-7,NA,TGTGCCAGCAGCATCCGGGACAGAACCTACGAGCAGTACTTC,CASSIRDRTYEQYF
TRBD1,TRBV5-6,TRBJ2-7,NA,TGTGCCAGCAGCAGAACAGGGGAAAGATACGAGCAGTACTTC,CASSRTGERYEQYF
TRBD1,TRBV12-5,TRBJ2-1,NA,TGTGCTAGTTTAGGGGGACAGTACAATGAGCAGTTCTTC,CASLGGQYNEQFF
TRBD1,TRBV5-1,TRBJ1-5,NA,TGCGCCAGCAGTACAGGGGGGAGCAATCAGCCCCAGCATTTT,CASSTGGSNQPQHF
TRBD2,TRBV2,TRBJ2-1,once,TGTGCCAGCAGTGGTGAGCGGGACTATGAGCAGTTCTTC,CASSGERDYEQFF
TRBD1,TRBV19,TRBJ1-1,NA,TGTGCCAGTAGTTGGACAGGGGCGAACACTGAAGCTTTCTTT,CASSWTGANTEAFF
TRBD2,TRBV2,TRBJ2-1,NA,TGTGCCAGCAGTGAGTCTAGCGGGTTCTATGAGCAGTTCTTC,CASSESSGFYEQFF
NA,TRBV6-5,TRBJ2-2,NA,TGTGCCAGTCTGGAGACCGGGGAGCTGTTTTTT,CASLETGELFF
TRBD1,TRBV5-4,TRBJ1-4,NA,TGTGCCAGCAGCGGCGGACAGGGGCGCGATGAAAAACTGTTTTTT,CASSGGQGRDEKLFF
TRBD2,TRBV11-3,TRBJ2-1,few,TGTGCCAGCAGTTCAATTAGGCTAGCGGGAGGTGGTGAGCAGTTCTTC,CASSSIRLAGGGEQFF
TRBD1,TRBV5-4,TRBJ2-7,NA,TGTGCCAGCAGCTTAGGAATACAGGGGATCTACGAGCAGTACTTC,CASSLGIQGIYEQYF
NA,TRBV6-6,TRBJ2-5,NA,TGTGCCAGCAGTTACTCGACGGGGGTTTTCGAGACCCAGTACTTC,CASSYSTGVFETQYF
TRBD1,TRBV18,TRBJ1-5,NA,TGTGCCAGCTCACCTCGGACAGGAACTGTTCAGCCCCAGCATTTT,CASSPRTGTVQPQHF
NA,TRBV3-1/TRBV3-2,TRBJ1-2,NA,TGTGCCAGCAGCCAAGTTACAGTGCTTAACTATGGCTACACCTTC,CASSQVTVLNYGYTF
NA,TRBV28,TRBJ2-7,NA,TGTGCCAGCACTACAGGGACCTACGAGCAGTACTTC,CASTTGTYEQYF
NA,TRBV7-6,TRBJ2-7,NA,TGTGCCAGCAGCCCTAGTGGGGGGAGCCTGCCCTACGAGCAGTACTTC,CASSPSGGSLPYEQYF
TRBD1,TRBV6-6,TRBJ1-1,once,TGTGCCAGCAGTTACGTTCAGGGGGGCGACACTGAAGCTTTCTTT,CASSYVQGGDTEAFF
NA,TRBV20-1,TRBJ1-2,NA,TGCAGTGCTAGTCCGGGGGGCTACACCTTC,CSASPGGYTF
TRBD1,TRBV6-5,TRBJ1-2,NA,TGTGCCAGCAGTAGGACAGGCAACTATGGCTACACCTTC,CASSRTGNYGYTF
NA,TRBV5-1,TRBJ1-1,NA,TGCGCCAGCAGCCCCACGAACAGGATTGGCACTGAAGCTTTCTTT,CASSPTNRIGTEAFF
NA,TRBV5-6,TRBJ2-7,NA,TGTGCCAGCAGCTTCGGACAGCGCTGGCAGCAGTACTTC,CASSFGQRWQQYF
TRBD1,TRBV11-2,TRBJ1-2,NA,TGTGCCAGCAGCCGCGCCCGGGACAGAGGGGGCTACACCTTC,CASSRARDRGGYTF
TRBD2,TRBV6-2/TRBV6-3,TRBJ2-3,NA,TGTGCCAGCAGTTACCGGACTAGCGGGAGGCGACCAGATACGCAGTATTTT,CASSYRTSGRRPDTQYF
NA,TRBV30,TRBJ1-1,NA,TGTGCCTGGAGCGTTCATTATGGGGCCCACACTGAAGCTTTCTTT,CAWSVHYGAHTEAFF
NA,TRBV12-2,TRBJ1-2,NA,TGTGCAAGTCGCTTAGCCGGGACAGGGGTTGGTGGCACCTTC,CASRLAGTGVGGTF
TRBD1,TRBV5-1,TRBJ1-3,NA,TGCGCCAGCAGCCAGGGACAGGGCTTAATCTCTGGAAACACCATATATTTT,CASSQGQGLISGNTIYF
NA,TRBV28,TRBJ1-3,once,TGTGCCAGCAGTTTACGTAGCAACTCTGGAAACACCATATATTTT,CASSLRSNSGNTIYF
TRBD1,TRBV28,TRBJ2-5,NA,TGTGCCAGTGCTTTCGGTGACAGGGTCGGAAGGACCCAGTACTTC,CASAFGDRVGRTQYF
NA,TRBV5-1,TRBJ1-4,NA,TGCGCCAGCAGGTTAGGAGCGTCTAATGAAAAACTGTTTTTT,CASRLGASNEKLFF
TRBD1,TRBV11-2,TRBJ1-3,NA,TGTGCCAGCAGCACTGGGGACAGGGTGATTAGGTCCGGAAACACCATATATTTT,CASSTGDRVIRSGNTIYF
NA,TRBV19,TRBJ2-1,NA,TGTGCCACCTCAACCGCGGAGCGCACTGAGCAGTTCTTC,CATSTAERTEQFF
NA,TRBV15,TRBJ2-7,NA,TGTGCCACCAGCAGAGGGACACAGGGTTACGAGCAGTACTTC,CATSRGTQGYEQYF
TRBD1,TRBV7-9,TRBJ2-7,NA,TGTGCCAGCAGCCTTTGGACAGGGGCCTCCTACGAGCAGTACTTC,CASSLWTGASYEQYF
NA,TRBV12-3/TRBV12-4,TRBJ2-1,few,TGTGCCAGCAGTTTGGGGGGTTGGCAGTTCTTC,CASSLGGWQFF
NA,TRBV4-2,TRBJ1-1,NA,TGTGCCAGCAGCCAAGAGGGCCAGATGAACACTGAAGCTTTCTTT,CASSQEGQMNTEAFF
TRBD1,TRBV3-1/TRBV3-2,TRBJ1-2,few,TGTGCCAGCAGCCTCCCCTCGAGGGACAGGAGAGCTAACTATGGCTACACCTTC,CASSLPSRDRRANYGYTF
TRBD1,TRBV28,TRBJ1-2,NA,TGTGCCAGCAGCACCCACCCCGGGACAGGGTCGGATAACTATGGCTACACCTTC,CASSTHPGTGSDNYGYTF
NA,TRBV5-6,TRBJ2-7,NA,TGTGCCAGCAGTTGGCCGGGGGAAAGACCGTACTTC,CASSWPGERPYF
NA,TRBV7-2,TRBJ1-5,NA,TGTGCCAGCAGCTTAGACTACTCCGGCGGCAATCAGCCCCAGCATTTT,CASSLDYSGGNQPQHF
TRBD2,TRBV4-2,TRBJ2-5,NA,TGTGCCAGCAGCCAAAGGCAGACTAGACTAGCGGGACAAGAGACCCAGTACTTC,CASSQRQTRLAGQETQYF
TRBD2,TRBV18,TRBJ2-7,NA,TGTGCCAGCTCACCCTGGACTAGCGCCAACTACGAGCAGTACTTC,CASSPWTSANYEQYF
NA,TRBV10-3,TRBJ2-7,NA,TGTGCCATCAGTGTTACTATCACCTACGAGCAGTACTTC,CAISVTITYEQYF
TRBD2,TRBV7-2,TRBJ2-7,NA,TGTGCCAGCAGCTTATCTAGCGGGTACTCCTACGAGCAGTACTTC,CASSLSSGYSYEQYF
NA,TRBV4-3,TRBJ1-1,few,TGCGCCAGCAGCCAAGAGACAGGCCCGAACACTGAAGCTTTCTTT,CASSQETGPNTEAFF
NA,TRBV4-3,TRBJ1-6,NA,TGCGCCAGCAGCCAAGACCAGGGTGATAATAATTCACCCCTCCACTTT,CASSQDQGDNNSPLHF
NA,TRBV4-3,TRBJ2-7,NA,TGCGCCAGCAGCCAAGATGGGGGCGGTTACGAGCAGTACTTC,CASSQDGGGYEQYF
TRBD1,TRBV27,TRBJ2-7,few,TGTGCCAGCAGACTGGACAGGGGAACCTACGAGCAGTACTTC,CASRLDRGTYEQYF
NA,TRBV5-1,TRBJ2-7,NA,TGCGCCAGCAGCGGGCTAGCTTACGAGCAGTACTTC,CASSGLAYEQYF
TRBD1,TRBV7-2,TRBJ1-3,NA,TGTGCCAGCAGCTTAGTAGGACAGGGGGCGGGAGGAAACACCATATATTTT,CASSLVGQGAGGNTIYF
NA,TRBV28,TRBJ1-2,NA,TGTGCCAGCAGTTTAGTAGCCCCACTCGTGGACACCTTC,CASSLVAPLVDTF
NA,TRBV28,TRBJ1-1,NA,TGTGCCAGCAGTTTATTGAACAGTAGGAACACTGAAGCTTTCTTT,CASSLLNSRNTEAFF
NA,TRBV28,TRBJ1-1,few,TGTGCCAGCATCCGGAACACTGAAGCTTTCTTT,CASIRNTEAFF
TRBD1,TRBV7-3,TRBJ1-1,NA,TGTGCCAGCAGCCCGAGCACAGGGGGCACTGAAGCTTTCTTT,CASSPSTGGTEAFF
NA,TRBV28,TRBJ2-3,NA,TGTGCCAGCGGCCCTTTCAGACCGGGGGGCACAGATACGCAGTATTTT,CASGPFRPGGTDTQYF